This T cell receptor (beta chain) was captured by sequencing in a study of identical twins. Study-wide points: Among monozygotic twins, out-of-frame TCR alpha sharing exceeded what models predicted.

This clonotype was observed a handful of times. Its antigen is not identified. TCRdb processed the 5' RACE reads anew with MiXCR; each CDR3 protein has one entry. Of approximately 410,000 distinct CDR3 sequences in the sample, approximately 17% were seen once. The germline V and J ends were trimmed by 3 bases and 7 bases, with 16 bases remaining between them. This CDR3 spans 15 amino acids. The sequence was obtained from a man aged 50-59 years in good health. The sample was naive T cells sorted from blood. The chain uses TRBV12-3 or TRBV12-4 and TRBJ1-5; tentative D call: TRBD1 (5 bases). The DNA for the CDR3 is TGTGCCAGCAGTTTTGGGCTGAGGGGAGGCCAGCCCCAGCATTTT. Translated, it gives CASSFGLRGGQPQHF.